The 18 T cell receptor beta chains listed next were all sequenced from one sample in a study of blood T cell repertoires in COVID-19. Only in-frame clones appear in the TCRdb table, and some are missing; sequencing was by immunoSEQ multiplex PCR. The repertoire holds approximately 500,000 clones, approximately 85% seen once, with about 3.2% in the top ten. The sequenced sample was peripheral blood. The receptors shown here come from a human donor in a cohort sampled during active COVID-19.

This rearrangement joins TRBV6-5 to TRBJ2-5; 7 positions match TRBD2. The junction had 9 bases not matched to a gene; V was cut back by 6 bases and J by 5 bases. This CDR3 has 14 amino acids. The germline V gene encodes CDR1 MNHEY and CDR2 SVGAGI. This CDR3 is CASRAQLARETQYF. The CDR3 nucleotides read TGTGCCAGCAGGGCCCAACTAGCGAGGGAGACCCAGTACTTC.

This chain joins TRBV6-1 and TRBJ1-2; weak D call: TRBD1 (5 bases). Germline CDR1 reads MNHNS; CDR2 reads SASEGT. The length of the CDR3 is 16 residues. V was clipped by 1 base and J by 3 bases, with 15 bases between them. CDR3 nucleotides: TGTGCCAGCAGTGAAGTAAATGTAGGGGTCGACTATGGCTACACCTTC. It codes for CASSEVNVGVDYGYTF.

This clone was recorded once. V usage is TRBV5-6 and J usage is TRBJ2-5, with 10 positions matching TRBD1. This CDR3 has 15 amino acids. The V and J ends lost 3 bases and 2 bases, in that order; junction bases with no gene match: 4. Germline assignment: CDR1 SGHDT and CDR2 YYEEEE. The CDR3 DNA sequence: TGTGCCAGCAGCTCCGGGGACAGGGGACAAGAGACCCAGTACTTC. Translated: CASSSGDRGQETQYF. Full variable domain (outside the CDR3, taken from reference TRBV5-6 and TRBJ2-5): DAGVTQSPTHLIKTRGQQVTLRCSPKSGHDTVSWYQQALGQGPQFIFQYYEEEERQRGNFPDRFSGHQFPNYSSELNVNALLLGDSALYLCASSSGDRGQETQYFGPGTRLLVL.

The V and J genes are TRBV11-3 and TRBJ1-2; TRBD1 might be the D (6 bases). From germline, CDR1 is SGHNT and CDR2 YENEEA. V was trimmed by 4 bases and J by 7 bases, leaving 19 bases between them. This CDR3 region has 15 residues. The CDR3 nucleotides read TGTGCCAGCAGCTACCCAGACAGGCCAAGGAGTGGCTACACCTTC. Translating it yields CASSYPDRPRSGYTF.

V and J are TRBV5-1 and TRBJ1-4; 9 bases are a match to TRBD1. The germline V gene encodes CDR1 SGHRS and CDR2 YFSETQ. This CDR3 region has 17 residues. Germline trimming cut 3 bases from V and 5 bases from J; bases unmatched to any gene: 11. The CDR3: CASSSLPTQGANEKLFF. The DNA of the CDR3 is TGCGCCAGCAGCTCTCTACCGACACAGGGGGCAAATGAAAAACTGTTTTTT.

This chain links TRBV11-2 with TRBJ1-2; a possible D gene is TRBD1 (5 bases). Deletions cut 1 base from V and 4 bases from J, with 13 bases between. The CDR3 is 15 residues long. CDR1 is SGHAT and CDR2 is FQNNGV in the germline V gene. In DNA, the CDR3 is TGTGCCAGCAGCTTAGGGCCAGGGATTCGCTATGGCTACACCTTC. It is translated as CASSLGPGIRYGYTF.

The chain joins TRBV6-6 to TRBJ2-7; tentative D call: TRBD2 (6 bases). V lost 10 bases and J lost 0, with 19 bases in between. In germline, CDR1 is MNHNY, CDR2 SVGAGI (reference sequence). The CDR3 is 15 amino acids. The CDR3, as DNA: TGTGCCACAGCCGCAGGAGGGCCCAGCTCCTACGAGCAGTACTTC. Its protein is CATAAGGPSSYEQYF.

The chain joins TRBV6-5 to TRBJ2-2, with TRBD1 matching over 10 bases. This CDR3 has 15 residues. Unmatched junction bases numbered 3, after V lost 2 bases and J lost 6 bases. Germline loops: CDR1 MNHEY, CDR2 SVGAGI. The CDR3 here is CASSYPTGGPGELFF. CDR3 DNA: TGTGCCAGCAGTTACCCGACAGGGGGCCCCGGGGAGCTGTTTTTT.

This clone appeared once. J is TRBJ2-7 and V is TRBV24-1; 8 nucleotides align to TRBD1. CDR1 is KGHDR, CDR2 SFDVKD, per germline. Trimming at V came to 5 bases and at J to 9 bases, leaving 11 bases not matched to a gene. The CDR3 runs to 14 residues. The CDR3 loop is CATSGGQGIEGQYF. Written as DNA, the CDR3 is TGTGCCACCAGTGGCGGACAGGGAATAGAGGGGCAGTACTTC.

The chain employs TRBV10-3 and TRBJ1-5, with 11 bases aligning to TRBD1. The ends lost 1 base at V and 3 bases at J; junction bases unmatched: 5. The germline CDR1 and CDR2 sequences are ENHRY and SYGVKD. The CDR3 consists of 17 residues. In DNA, the CDR3 is TGTGCCATCAGTGAGTACGGACAGGGGGCTGACAATCAGCCCCAGCATTTT. Translated: CAISEYGQGADNQPQHF.

The count of this clone is one. V usage is TRBV5-6 and J usage is TRBJ2-1; maybe TRBD2 (6 bases). With 2 bases removed from V and 10 bases from J, the gap between germline ends came to 22 bases. CDR3 length equals 16 residues. Germline V gene lookup returns CDR1 SGHDT and CDR2 YYEEEE. The CDR3 here is CASSFTGRRVWGEQFF. CDR3 nucleotide sequence: TGTGCCAGCAGCTTCACCGGGAGAAGGGTATGGGGAGAGCAGTTCTTC.

This rearrangement joins TRBV30 to TRBJ1-5; D is possibly TRBD1 (5 bases). The CDR3 runs to 16 residues. From germline, CDR1 is GTSNPN and CDR2 SVGIG (reference sequence). The V and J ends lost 1 base and 4 bases respectively, with 17 bases between them. CDR3 sequence reads: CAWSASGGLRNQPQHF. The CDR3 coding sequence is TGTGCCTGGAGTGCATCCGGGGGATTGCGGAATCAGCCCCAGCATTTT.

V gene TRBV6-5 combines with J gene TRBJ1-1, with D hard to call. The CDR3 is made up of 14 amino acids. Deletions cut 3 bases from V and 5 bases from J, with 13 bases between. CDR1 and CDR2 from the germline V gene are MNHEY and SVGAGI. CDR3 sequence: CASSYSTRLTEAFF. The CDR3 DNA reads as TGTGCCAGCAGTTATTCCACCAGGCTTACTGAAGCTTTCTTT.

The chain couples TRBV2 to TRBJ2-1; TRBD2 agrees at 7 bases. Germline loops: CDR1 SNHLY, CDR2 FYNNEI. After removal of 3 bases from V and 6 bases from J, the junction contained 8 bases not matched to a gene. There are 15 residues in the CDR3. CDR3 DNA: TGTGCCAGCAGTGACCCGCGGGAGACCCTCAATGAGCAGTTCTTC. Amino acid sequence: CASSDPRETLNEQFF.

The V and J genes are TRBV5-1 and TRBJ1-2, with 8 bases fitting TRBD1. V lost 0 bases to trimming and J lost 6 bases; unmatched junction nucleotides: 10. CDR1 SGHRS and CDR2 YFSETQ come from the germline V gene. The CDR3 covers 16 residues. DNA for the CDR3: TGCGCCAGCAGCTTGGCTACCGACAGGGGCAGCCATGGCTACACCTTC. Residues: CASSLATDRGSHGYTF.

Only one count was recorded for this clone. The chain has TRBV19 and TRBJ1-1; 11 nucleotides agree with TRBD1. Germline V gene lookup returns CDR1 LNHDA and CDR2 SQIVND (reference sequence). The CDR3 length is 16 residues. V gave up 7 bases and J gave up 0 bases; unmatched junction bases: 7. DNA of the CDR3: TGTGCCAGTACCCGGGACAGGGGGGCCCTGAACACTGAAGCTTTCTTT. As protein: CASTRDRGALNTEAFF.

J is TRBJ2-1 and V is TRBV19; the match to TRBD2 covers 10 bases. V was clipped by 5 bases and J by 5 bases; unmatched bases: 6. Germline V gene lookup returns CDR1 LNHDA and CDR2 SQIVND (reference sequence). The CDR3 totals 15 residues. The CDR3 region has the DNA TGTGCCAGTAGTCTAGCGGGAGTTCGGAACAATGAGCAGTTCTTC. Translated, it gives CASSLAGVRNNEQFF.

This rearrangement joins TRBV6-5 to TRBJ1-2; 11 bases match TRBD1. This CDR3 is 14 amino acids long. Germline CDR1 and CDR2: MNHEY and SVGAGI. V was clipped by 5 bases and J by 5 bases; unmatched bases: 4. The CDR3 nucleotides read TGTGCCAGCAGTCTCCGGGACAGGGGGTATGGCTACACCTTC. Translating gives CASSLRDRGYGYTF.